A single sample is the source of the 28 T cell receptor beta chains below, sequenced in a study of regulatory T cells in long-lasting Graves disease. The time point denotes: newly diagnosed GD, antithyroid drugs for less than 3 months. Scientists built the TCR library using RNA that was extracted from PBMCs. The TCR beta library used iRepertoire HTBI primers with Arm-PCR amplification of CDR3. One entry per CDR3 protein, called by TCRdb with MiXCR from the multiplex PCR reads. The data contain approximately 480,000 distinct CDR3 sequences, roughly 15% of them singletons. This same sample was also part of a study on T cells in Graves' hyperthyroidism and ophthalmopathy.

Specimen: peripheral blood mononuclear cells (PBMCs), collected at new diagnosis, from a patient treated with antithyroid drugs. The receptors were sampled from a man aged 35-49 years with Graves disease.

At least ten counts were recorded for this clonotype. This chain links TRBV2 with TRBJ2-1, with 8 bases fitting TRBD2. CDR1 is SNHLY and CDR2 is FYNNEI in the germline V gene. V dropped 2 bases and J dropped 5; count of bases not matched to a gene: 8. The CDR3 is 16 residues long. In DNA form, the CDR3 reads TGTGCCAGCAGTGAATGGCCACTAGCGGAAAACAATGAGCAGTTCTTC. Amino acids: CASSEWPLAENNEQFF.

This clonotype was picked up many times. V usage is TRBV28 and J usage is TRBJ2-7; 7 bases are shared with TRBD2. Germline CDR1 MDHEN, CDR2 SYDVKM. The V gene end was trimmed by 2 bases and the J gene end by 3 bases; junction bases not matched to a gene: 10. The CDR3 is 16 amino acids. The CDR3 bases are TGTGCCAGCAGTTTAGAGACCGGTGGGGGGGACTACGAGCAGTACTTC. Its protein is CASSLETGGGDYEQYF.

The chain has TRBV2 and TRBJ1-5; weak D call: TRBD1 (6 bases). Looked up from germline, CDR1 is SNHLY and CDR2 is FYNNEI. With 5 bases removed from V and 0 bases from J, the gap between germline ends came to 20 bases. CDR3 length equals 18 residues. CDR3 coding DNA: TGTGCCAGCAGTTATCCTCAGGGGTCCTCCTATAGCAATCAGCCCCAGCATTTT. This encodes CASSYPQGSSYSNQPQHF.

This clonotype was counted ten times or more. This chain links TRBV27 with TRBJ2-3; TRBD2 aligns across 9 bases. This CDR3 region has 17 residues. Germline trimming cut 4 bases from V and 4 bases from J; bases unmatched to any gene: 12. Looked up from germline, CDR1 is MNHEY and CDR2 is SMNVEV (reference sequence). In nucleotides, the CDR3 is TGTGCCAGCAGTTCGTCGGGGGAGCGGGAGGCGGCAGATACGCAGTATTTT. Amino acid sequence: CASSSSGEREAADTQYF.

The V and J genes are TRBV7-8 and TRBJ1-6; D is ambiguous. CDR3 size: 15 residues. Germline V CDR1 and CDR2: SGHVS, FQNEAQ. V was pared by 4 bases and J by 8 bases, with 15 bases between. In DNA, the CDR3 is TGTGCCAGCAGCTCCGCTCCAGGACTGGATTCACCCCTCCACTTT. Translating gives CASSSAPGLDSPLHF.

In its sample, this clonotype was seen many times. V and J are TRBV9 and TRBJ2-7, with D possibly being TRBD2 (5 bases). The CDR3 totals 15 residues. The germline V gene encodes CDR1 SGDLS and CDR2 YYNGEE. V was shortened by 0 bases and J by 3 bases, with 13 bases between the two germline ends. CDR3 DNA: TGTGCCAGCAGCGTAGCTGAGGGTAATAGCTACGAGCAGTACTTC. Translation: CASSVAEGNSYEQYF.

The chain employs TRBV12-5 and TRBJ1-6, with D possibly being TRBD1 (6 bases). This CDR3 has 15 residues. The ends were cut back, 1 base at V and 8 bases at J, with 12 bases in the middle. Germline CDR1 is LGHNT and CDR2 is FRNRAP. CDR3 loop: CASGLGGQSYSPLHF. The CDR3 nucleotides are TGTGCTAGTGGTTTGGGTGGACAGTCCTATTCACCCCTCCACTTT.

The rearrangement uses TRBV12-3 or TRBV12-4 and TRBJ1-6; 10 bases map to TRBD1. Trimming cost V 6 bases and J 10 bases; bases outside gene matches: 6. This CDR3 has 14 amino acids. The DNA for the CDR3 is TGTGCCAGCAGAGGACAGGGGGTTAGGTCACCCCTCCACTTT. Its protein product is CASRGQGVRSPLHF.

This chain joins TRBV6-5 and TRBJ2-7, with 10 bases identical to TRBD2. Looked up from germline, CDR1 is MNHEY and CDR2 is SVGAGI. CDR3 length equals 16 residues. The J segment lost 3 bases and the V segment lost 2 bases, leaving 7 bases of the junction unmatched. CDR3: CASSYPSGRGYYEQYF. Here the CDR3 DNA reads TGTGCCAGCAGTTACCCTAGCGGGAGAGGATACTACGAGCAGTACTTC.

Comment on this clonotype: At one end the junction does not follow the germline gene, possibly because of a read error. The V gene is TRBV10-1, the J gene TRBJ2-5, with 7 positions matching TRBD2. CDR1 WNHNN and CDR2 SYGVQD come from the germline V gene (reference sequence). The CDR3 consists of 15 residues. CDR3 sequence: CASSEAGVSQETQYF. The CDR3 DNA follows: TGCGCCAGCAGTGAGGCGGGAGTGAGCCAAGAGACCCAATACTTC.

This CDR3 is CATSDQGLPQETQYF. For the CDR3, the DNA is TGTGCCACCAGTGACCAGGGACTACCCCAAGAGACCCAGTACTTC. This chain connects TRBV24-1 to TRBJ2-5; TRBD2 matches 7 bases. J lost 1 base, V lost 4 bases, and 5 bases had no gene match. CDR1 is KGHDR, CDR2 SFDVKD, per germline. The CDR3 runs 15 residues.

The chain employs TRBV4-1 and TRBJ2-7, with D possibly being TRBD1 (5 bases). The germline V and J ends were trimmed by 1 base and 2 bases, with 12 bases remaining between them. Germline CDR1 reads MGHRA; CDR2 reads YSYEKL. The CDR3 consists of 15 residues. The CDR3 DNA reads as TGCGCCAGCAGCCAAGGGGTCGACAGCACCTACGAGCAGTACTTC. Amino acids: CASSQGVDSTYEQYF.

This clonotype has a handful of counts. The rearrangement uses TRBV9 and TRBJ1-3; D might be TRBD1 (6 bases). The germline V and J ends were trimmed by 3 bases and 0 bases, with 16 bases remaining between them. Germline CDR1 and CDR2: SGDLS and YYNGEE. CDR3 size: 17 residues. The CDR3 DNA follows: TGTGCCAGCAGCGCCCCTCGACAGGATCGCTCTGGAAACACCATATATTTT. As protein: CASSAPRQDRSGNTIYF.

At least ten counts were recorded for this clonotype. The chain carries TRBV7-9 and TRBJ2-1; D ambiguous. The V end lost 0 bases, the J end lost 0 bases, and 9 bases lay between the germline ends. Germline values: CDR1 SEHNR, CDR2 FQNEAQ (reference sequence). This CDR3 comprises 16 residues. The CDR3 here is CASSLAVAFSYNEQFF. CDR3 sequence (DNA): TGTGCCAGCAGCTTAGCCGTCGCTTTCTCCTACAATGAGCAGTTCTTC.

This clonotype showed up many times. The gene calls are TRBV7-3 and TRBJ2-7; 9 positions match TRBD1. CDR1 and CDR2 from the germline V gene are SGHTA and FQGTGA. This CDR3 spans 14 amino acids. V gave up 4 bases and J gave up 6 bases; unmatched junction bases: 7. CDR3 sequence: CASSSGQGVGEQYF. In DNA, the CDR3 is TGTGCCAGCAGCTCGGGACAGGGTGTTGGCGAGCAGTACTTC.

In the case of this clonotype: This may be a read error, as it is one base from a much larger clone. Likely a read error: the CDR3 ends without its conserved phenylalanine or tryptophan. The chain links TRBV5-6 to TRBJ1-1; no definite D call. V was cut by 5 bases and J by 4 bases, with 15 bases left in between. Germline lookup yields CDR1 SGHDT and CDR2 YYEEEE. This CDR3 is built from 14 residues. CDR3 DNA sequence: TGTGCCAGCAGTTCGGCGTGGTTCGTCACTGAAGCTTTCTTG. Translating gives CASSSAWFVTEAFL.

This clonotype was counted at least ten times. The chain uses TRBV20-1 and TRBJ2-5, with 7 bases lining up with TRBD1. This CDR3 spans 15 amino acids. Germline-derived CDR1 and CDR2 are DFQATT and SNEGSKA (reference sequence). V shed 0 bases, J shed 4 bases, and the junction held 8 bases outside the gene matches. This CDR3 is CSARDEVRGRETQYF. The CDR3 DNA reads as TGCAGTGCTAGAGATGAAGTAAGGGGGCGAGAGACCCAGTACTTC.

J is TRBJ2-1 and V is TRBV12-3 or TRBV12-4; 11 nucleotides match TRBD2. The CDR3 spans 16 residues. The V and J ends lost 6 bases and 7 bases, in that order; junction bases with no gene match: 11. The CDR3 region has the DNA TGTGCCAGCAGCCACCTCATTAGCGGGAGGGCAAATGAGCAGTTCTTC. This translates into CASSHLISGRANEQFF.

This clonotype appeared a few times. The V gene is TRBV12-3 or TRBV12-4, the J gene TRBJ1-4, with 8 nucleotides matching TRBD1. CDR3 length equals 14 residues. Trimming cost V 5 bases and J 7 bases; bases outside gene matches: 6. CDR3 nucleotides: TGTGCCAGCAGTCCAGGGGGCGCGGGTGAAAAACTGTTTTTT. Protein: CASSPGGAGEKLFF.

This clonotype was observed a few times. This may arise from a read error, as a much more abundant clone is one base away. CDR3 DNA: TGTGCCAGCAGTCGACAGAGGGGGGAAGATACGCAGTATTTT. Protein product: CASSRQRGEDTQYF. The rearrangement joins TRBV12-3 or TRBV12-4 to TRBJ2-3; D possibly uses TRBD1 or TRBD2 (6 bases each). This CDR3 is 14 amino acids long. V was pared by 5 bases and J by 5 bases, with 14 bases between.

This clonotype was observed many times. The chain joins TRBV3-1 to TRBJ2-7; D unresolved. There are 13 residues in the CDR3. V lost 5 bases and J lost 4, with 12 bases in between. The germline V gene has CDR1 LGHDT and CDR2 YNNKEL (reference sequence). The CDR3 here is CASSARWDYEQYF. The CDR3 DNA reads TGTGCCAGCAGCGCCAGGTGGGATTACGAGCAGTACTTC.

This clonotype was observed at least ten times. The chain is built from TRBV7-3 and TRBJ1-4; the match to TRBD1 covers 10 bases. This CDR3 has 19 residues. Per the germline V gene, CDR1 is SGHTA and CDR2 is FQGTGA. Losses at the gene ends were 5 bases for V and 0 bases for J; bases not matched to a gene: 12. This chain's CDR3 is CASSRRDRGPHATNEKLFF. CDR3 DNA: TGTGCCAGCAGCCGGAGGGACAGGGGACCTCATGCAACTAATGAAAAACTGTTTTTT.

This clonotype was detected ten times or more. The chain is built from TRBV29-1 and TRBJ2-7; 7 bases map to TRBD2. Germline assignment: CDR1 SQVTM and CDR2 ANQGSEA. The junction had 3 bases not matched to a gene; V was cut back by 4 bases and J by 0 bases. This CDR3 has 13 amino acids. CDR3 residues: CSVGGGSSYEQYF. The CDR3 coding sequence is TGCAGCGTTGGAGGCGGGAGCTCCTACGAGCAGTACTTC.

This clonotype was picked up a small number of times. The chain recombines TRBV5-1 with TRBJ2-7; TRBD1 might be the D (6 bases). This CDR3 has 14 amino acids. V was shortened by 0 bases and J by 3 bases, with 10 bases between the two germline ends. The germline CDR1 and CDR2 sequences are SGHRS and YFSETQ. CDR3 in amino acids: CASSLAGAIYEQYF. CDR3 coding DNA: TGCGCCAGCAGCTTGGCAGGGGCGATCTACGAGCAGTACTTC.

This clonotype was found many times. This chain uses TRBV20-1 with TRBJ1-2, with 7 bases identical to TRBD1. CDR1 DFQATT and CDR2 SNEGSKA come from the germline V gene (reference sequence). This CDR3 contains 14 residues. V lost 3 bases and J lost 2; bases outside the gene matches: 6. CDR3 protein: CSARRPGQNYGYTF. CDR3 in DNA: TGCAGTGCTAGGCGCCCGGGACAGAACTATGGCTACACCTTC.

Many counts were recorded for this clonotype. The CDR3 coding sequence is TGTGCCAGCAGCCCTCAGACAGGGAACTACGAGCAGTACTTC. This gives the protein CASSPQTGNYEQYF. This chain uses TRBV11-2 with TRBJ2-7, with 7 bases lining up with TRBD1. CDR3 length equals 14 residues. Germline CDR1 SGHAT, CDR2 FQNNGV. Losses at the gene ends were 5 bases for V and 3 bases for J; bases not matched to a gene: 7.

This clonotype has a count of ten or more. The rearrangement uses TRBV7-2 and TRBJ1-3; no reliable D call. CDR1 is SGHTA, CDR2 FQGNSA, per germline. The CDR3 length is 16 residues. Between the trimmed V and J ends, which lost 0 bases and 4 bases, there was a span of 13 bases. For the CDR3, the DNA is TGTGCCAGCAGCTTAGCGAGGGCTTCTGGAGGAAACACCATATATTTT. Its translation is CASSLARASGGNTIYF. Full variable domain (missing parts from reference TRBV7-2 and TRBJ1-3): GAGVSQSPSNKVTEKGKDVELRCDPISGHTALYWYRQSLGQGLEFLIYFQGNSAPDKSGLPSDRFSAERTGGSVSTLTIQRTQQEDSAVYLCASSLARASGGNTIYFGEGSWLTVV.

V and J are TRBV5-1 and TRBJ2-6; D is perhaps TRBD2 (6 bases). V dropped 2 bases and J dropped 4 bases, with 16 bases sitting between them. Germline assignment: CDR1 SGHRS and CDR2 YFSETQ. This CDR3 has 17 amino acids. The CDR3 sequence is CASSLGGISTGANVLTF. CDR3 DNA sequence: TGCGCCAGCAGCTTAGGAGGGATTAGTACCGGGGCCAACGTCCTGACTTTC.